The 6 T cell receptor beta chains below all came from one sample that was sequenced in a study of shared clonotypes between healthy human individuals. Clones were read by immunoSEQ multiplex PCR, and TCRdb kept only the in-frame ones, dropping some. The sample gives around 430,000 clones, 70% to 80% of which show up once; under 15% is in the top ten. Source material: PBMCs. These receptors came from a woman between 40 and 55 years old in good health. Some clones in this sample may be carry-over from other donors' samples.

CDR3 sequence (DNA): TGTGCCAGCGGGGGGCCCTCCTACGAGCAGTACTTC. Its translation is CASGGPSYEQYF. The chain employs TRBV2 and TRBJ2-7; D might be TRBD1 or TRBD2, each matching 6 bases. The germline CDR1 and CDR2 sequences are SNHLY and FYNNEI. V lost 8 bases and J 0 bases, leaving 8 bases between the germline ends. CDR3 length equals 12 residues.

The J gene is TRBJ1-3, the V gene TRBV5-1; D uncertain. The CDR3 is 17 residues long. Trimming took off 0 bases at V and 0 bases at J, with 13 bases between the two ends. Per germline, CDR1 SGHRS and CDR2 YFSETQ. In nucleotides, the CDR3 is TGCGCCAGCAGCTTGGATGGGGTTATCGGCTCTGGAAACACCATATATTTT. Encoded protein: CASSLDGVIGSGNTIYF.

The chain joins TRBV2 to TRBJ1-5; 9 bases fit TRBD1. With V trimmed by 5 bases and J by 2 bases, 4 bases remained unmatched. The germline gives CDR1 SNHLY, CDR2 FYNNEI. The CDR3 consists of 15 residues. CDR3 nucleotide sequence: TGTGCCAGCAGTTTCACAGGGGGCGGCAATCAGCCCCAGCATTTT. It encodes CASSFTGGGNQPQHF.

By proportion, this clone is large. In the same sample, other DNA sequences code for this CDR3. This chain links TRBV6-1 with TRBJ2-6, with D possibly matching TRBD2 (5 bases). The CDR3 contains 16 residues. Germline V CDR1 and CDR2: MNHNS, SASEGT. Trimming took off 2 bases at V and 0 bases at J, with 8 bases between the two ends. The CDR3 sequence: CASSELDFSGANVLTF. As DNA, the CDR3 is TGTGCCAGCAGTGAATTGGACTTCTCTGGGGCCAACGTCCTGACTTTC.

The chain has TRBV10-2 and TRBJ2-7; 14 bases align to TRBD2. Germline assignment: CDR1 WSHSY and CDR2 SAAADI. V lost 9 bases to trimming and J lost 6 bases; unmatched junction nucleotides: 4. This CDR3 has 13 amino acids. The CDR3 DNA reads as TGCGCCAGTGGGACTAGCGGGAGATCCGAGCAGTACTTC. Amino acid sequence: CASGTSGRSEQYF.

Points on this clone: A far larger clone is off by one base, so a read error is likely. The same CDR3 also results from other DNA sequences found in this sample. This rearrangement joins TRBV28 to TRBJ1-2; D not certain. Per germline, CDR1 MDHEN and CDR2 SYDVKM. The CDR3 totals 15 residues. The CDR3, as DNA: TGCGCCAGCAGTTTAAATGCGGCCAGTGCAAATGGCTACACCTTC. Translated: CASSLNAASANGYTF.